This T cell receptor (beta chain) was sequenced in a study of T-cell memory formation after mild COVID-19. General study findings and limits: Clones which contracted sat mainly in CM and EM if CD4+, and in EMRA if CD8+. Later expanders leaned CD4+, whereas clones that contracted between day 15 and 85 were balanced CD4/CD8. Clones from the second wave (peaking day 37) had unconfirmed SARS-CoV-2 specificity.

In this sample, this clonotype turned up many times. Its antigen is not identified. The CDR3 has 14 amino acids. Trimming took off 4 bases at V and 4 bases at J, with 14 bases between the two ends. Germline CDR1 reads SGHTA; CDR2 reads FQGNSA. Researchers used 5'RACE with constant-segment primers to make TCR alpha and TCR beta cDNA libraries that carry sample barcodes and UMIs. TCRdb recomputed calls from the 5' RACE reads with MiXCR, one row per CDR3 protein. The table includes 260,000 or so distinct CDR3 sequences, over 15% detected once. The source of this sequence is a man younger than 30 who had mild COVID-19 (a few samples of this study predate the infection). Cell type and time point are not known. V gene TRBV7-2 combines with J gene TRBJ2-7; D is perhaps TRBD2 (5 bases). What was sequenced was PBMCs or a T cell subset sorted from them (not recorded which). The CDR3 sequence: CASSSQLGGYEQYF. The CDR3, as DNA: TGTGCCAGCAGCTCGCAACTAGGCGGGTACGAGCAGTACTTC.